This TCR beta chain appears in the sequencing data of a study of blood T cell repertoires in COVID-19. V gave up 2 bases and J gave up 7 bases; unmatched junction bases: 6. Germline assignment: CDR1 ENHRY and CDR2 SYGVKD. This CDR3 spans 14 amino acids. In the original analysis: Estimated nucleated cell counts came from reference gene primer amplification. The assay was immunoSEQ multiplex PCR, and TCRdb's table has in-frame clones only and misses some. V and J calls and clone size are given by that table; D and trimming were obtained from the DNA. The sample consists of 200,000 to 250,000 clones, approximately 80% of them appearing once.

This chain joins TRBV10-3 and TRBJ2-7; 9 bases align to TRBD2. The sequence derives from a human donor in a cohort sampled during active COVID-19. Sequenced material: peripheral blood. CDR3 DNA sequence: TGTGCCATCAGTGAGGTTGGTAGCGGGAGAGAGCAGTACTTC. As protein: CAISEVGSGREQYF.